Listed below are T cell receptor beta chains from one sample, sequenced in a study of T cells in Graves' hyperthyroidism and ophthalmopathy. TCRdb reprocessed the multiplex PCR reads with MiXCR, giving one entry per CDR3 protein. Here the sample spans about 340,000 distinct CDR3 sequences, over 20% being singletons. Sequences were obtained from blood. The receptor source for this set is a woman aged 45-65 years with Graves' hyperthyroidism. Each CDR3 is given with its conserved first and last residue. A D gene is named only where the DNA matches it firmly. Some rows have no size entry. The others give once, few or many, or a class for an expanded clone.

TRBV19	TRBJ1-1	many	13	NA	TGTGCCAGTAGTATCGTGAAGGGGAGGGAAGCTTTCTTT	CASSIVKGREAFF
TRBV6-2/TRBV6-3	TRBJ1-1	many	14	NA	TGTGCCAGCAGTTACAAGGGAATGAACACTGAAGCTTTCTTT	CASSYKGMNTEAFF
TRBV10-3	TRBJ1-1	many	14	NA	TGTGCCATCAGGCAGGGACAAGGTAGGGCTGAAGCTTTCTTT	CAIRQGQGRAEAFF
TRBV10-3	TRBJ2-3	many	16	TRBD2	TGTGCCATCACTTCGGGACTAGCGGGAGAATCAGATACGCAGTATTTT	CAITSGLAGESDTQYF
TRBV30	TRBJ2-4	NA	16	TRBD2	TGTGCCTGGAGTGTAAGTCTTACGCTAGCGGGAGACATTCAGTACTTC	CAWSVSLTLAGDIQYF
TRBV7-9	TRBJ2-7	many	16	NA	TGTGCCAGCGGGGGGACATGGGCTAACTCAACCTACGAGCAGTACTTC	CASGGTWANSTYEQYF
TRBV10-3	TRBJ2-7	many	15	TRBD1	TGTGCCATCAGTGACCCCAGGACAGGCCTCTACGAGCAGTACTTC	CAISDPRTGLYEQYF
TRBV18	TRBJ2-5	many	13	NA	TGTGCCAGCTCACCATCCCTCCAAGAGACCCAGTACTTC	CASSPSLQETQYF
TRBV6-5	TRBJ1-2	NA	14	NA	TGTGCCAGCAGTTACCTGGGACTGCTCTATGGCTACACCTTC	CASSYLGLLYGYTF
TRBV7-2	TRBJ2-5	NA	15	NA	TGTGCCAGCAGCTTAGGTTGGAGCGTACGAGAGACCCAGTACTTC	CASSLGWSVRETQYF
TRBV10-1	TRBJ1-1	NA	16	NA	TGCGCCAGCAGTCCAGTCCAGGGTTTAGGAGGAACTGAAGCTTTCTTT	CASSPVQGLGGTEAFF
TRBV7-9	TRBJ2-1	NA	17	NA	TGTGCCAGCAACGAAGGGGGGCTCGTTAAAATGGGGAATGAGCAGTTCTTC	CASNEGGLVKMGNEQFF
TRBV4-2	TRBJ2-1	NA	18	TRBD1	TGTGCCAGCAGCCAGGTCCGGGCGACAGGGAGCACCTACAATGAGCAGTTCTTC	CASSQVRATGSTYNEQFF
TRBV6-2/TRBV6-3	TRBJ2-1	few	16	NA	TGTGCCAGCAGGGCCCTTTGGGGGGACCGATACAATGAGCAGTTCTTC	CASRALWGDRYNEQFF